These 24 T cell receptor beta chains came from one sample sequenced in a study of lymphopenia after photon versus proton radiotherapy. The repertoire was sequenced with immunoSEQ multiplex PCR; TCRdb's copy has only in-frame clones and lacks some. Of about 39,000 clones listed, about 90% are singletons. The specimen comprised peripheral blood, sampled from a patient treated with photon-based radiotherapy. The receptors here all came from a man aged 60-69 years with cholangiocarcinoma.

The table lists this clone with a few counts. The chain has TRBV27 and TRBJ2-2, with 12 bases that match TRBD2. Germline assignment: CDR1 MNHEY and CDR2 SMNVEV (reference sequence). This CDR3 comprises 20 residues. With 3 bases clipped from V and 6 bases from J, the junction kept 17 bases outside the gene matches. The CDR3 DNA is TGTGCCAGCAGTTTCTCCCCCCTTCTGTCTAGCGGGGGGGCCTCCGGGGAGCTGTTTTTT. It specifies CASSFSPLLSSGGASGELFF.

Judged by abundance, this clone is medium-sized. The rearrangement uses TRBV2 and TRBJ1-4; 7 bases align to TRBD1. The V segment lost 5 bases and the J segment 10 bases; nucleotides outside the gene matches: 10. Germline assignment: CDR1 SNHLY and CDR2 FYNNEI. The CDR3 spans 14 residues. The CDR3 loop is CASSWDSAAGKLFF. CDR3 sequence (DNA): TGTGCCAGCAGTTGGGACAGCGCGGCCGGAAAACTGTTTTTT.

In nucleotides, the CDR3 is TGTGCCAGCAGTTACGGAGGTCCCGAGAATGAGCAGTTCTTC. Translation: CASSYGGPENEQFF. The rearrangement uses TRBV6-5 and TRBJ2-1; TRBD2 is a possible D gene (5 bases). This CDR3 contains 14 residues. Per germline, CDR1 MNHEY and CDR2 SVGAGI. With 2 bases removed from V and 7 bases from J, the gap between germline ends came to 12 bases.

This chain links TRBV10-3 with TRBJ2-7, with 7 bases lining up with TRBD1. Germline V lookup: CDR1 ENHRY, CDR2 SYGVKD. The CDR3 length is 13 residues. Germline trimming cut 6 bases from V and 0 bases from J; bases unmatched to any gene: 2. The CDR3 protein is CAIRGDSSYEQYF. CDR3 sequence (DNA): TGTGCCATCAGGGGGGACAGCTCCTACGAGCAGTACTTC.

The chain combines TRBV11-2 with TRBJ2-5, with D possibly TRBD2 on 5 matching bases. The CDR3 is 12 amino acids. CDR1 is SGHAT, CDR2 FQNNGV, per germline. V lost 5 bases and J lost 8, with 12 bases in between. The CDR3 nucleotides read TGTGCCAGCAGCCTGCCGAGGGAAACCCAGTACTTC. This sequence encodes CASSLPRETQYF.

The chain is built from TRBV18 and TRBJ1-1, with D maybe TRBD1 (5 bases). V was cut by 1 base and J by 3 bases, with 6 bases left in between. The CDR3 consists of 13 residues. CDR1 is KGHSH, CDR2 LQKENI, per germline. The CDR3 is CASSPRGDTEAFF. As DNA, the CDR3 is TGTGCCAGCTCACCACGAGGGGACACTGAAGCTTTCTTT.

The chain has TRBV10-3 and TRBJ2-7; weak D call: TRBD2 (7 bases). Germline V gives CDR1 ENHRY, CDR2 SYGVKD. The ends were cut back, 2 bases at V and 2 bases at J, with 19 bases in the middle. The CDR3 runs 17 residues. The DNA for the CDR3 is TGTGCCATCAGTGAGGGCTTGGGAGGGGGAATTACCTACGAGCAGTACTTC. Its translation is CAISEGLGGGITYEQYF.

The V and J genes are TRBV5-4 and TRBJ2-3; 10 positions agree with TRBD2. In germline, CDR1 is SGHNT, CDR2 YYREEE (reference sequence). Trimming removed 4 bases from V and 3 bases from J; junction bases left unmatched: 8. CDR3 length equals 16 residues. The chain's CDR3 is CASSVGPGLATDTQYF. CDR3 sequence (DNA): TGTGCCAGCAGCGTTGGGCCGGGACTAGCGACAGATACGCAGTATTTT.

The chain employs TRBV27 and TRBJ2-7; 10 bases are shared with TRBD2. Germline CDR1 is MNHEY and CDR2 is SMNVEV (reference sequence). The CDR3 consists of 16 residues. The V segment lost 1 base and the J segment 3 bases; nucleotides outside the gene matches: 6. CDR3 loop: CASSLYASGSYYEQYF. In nucleotides, the CDR3 is TGTGCCAGCAGTTTATATGCTAGCGGGAGTTACTACGAGCAGTACTTC.

V is TRBV4-2 and J is TRBJ2-7; 7 nucleotides match TRBD1. Germline assignment: CDR1 LGHNA and CDR2 YNFKEQ. V shed 1 base, J shed 2 bases, and the junction held 5 bases outside the gene matches. This CDR3 has 15 residues. CDR3 coding DNA: TGTGCCAGCAGCCAAGGTTATGACAGGGCCTACGAGCAGTACTTC. Encoded protein: CASSQGYDRAYEQYF.

Comments on this clone: In the same sample, other DNA sequences code for this CDR3. The chain's CDR3 is CASRGETQYF. In DNA, the CDR3 is TGTGCCAGTAGGGGGGAGACCCAGTACTTC. The chain is built from TRBV6-5 and TRBJ2-5; TRBD1 is a possible D gene (6 bases). Trimming removed 9 bases at V and 5 bases at J, with 7 bases between. The CDR3 runs to 10 residues. Germline-derived CDR1 and CDR2 are MNHEY and SVGAGI.

The chain has TRBV19 and TRBJ1-5; tentatively, D is TRBD1 (5 bases). CDR3 length: 15 residues. CDR1 and CDR2 from the germline V gene are LNHDA and SQIVND (reference sequence). V lost 1 base and J 0 bases, leaving 7 bases between the germline ends. CDR3 in amino acids: CASSIGGYSNQPQHF. The CDR3 DNA follows: TGTGCCAGTAGTATAGGGGGGTATAGCAATCAGCCCCAGCATTTT.

The rearrangement links TRBV7-9 to TRBJ1-2, with unresolved D. V lost 1 base, J lost 6 bases, and 6 bases lay in between. Germline values: CDR1 SEHNR, CDR2 FQNEAQ (reference sequence). The CDR3 is made up of 12 amino acids. Here the CDR3 DNA reads TGTGCCAGCAGCTTAGATGGGGATGGCTACACCTTC. It encodes CASSLDGDGYTF.

The chain carries TRBV7-9 and TRBJ2-3; D is uncertain. V lost 5 bases and J 4 bases, leaving 13 bases between the germline ends. The length of the CDR3 is 14 residues. Germline V gene sequence: CDR1 SEHNR, CDR2 FQNEAQ (reference sequence). The CDR3, as DNA: TGTGCCAGCAGCCCCCAGCCAAACTCAGATACGCAGTATTTT. It specifies CASSPQPNSDTQYF.

This chain links TRBV7-9 with TRBJ1-1; maybe TRBD1 (6 bases). The CDR3 length is 13 residues. Trimming stripped 6 bases from V and 3 bases from J, with 11 bases between. Per germline, CDR1 SEHNR and CDR2 FQNEAQ (reference sequence). Here the CDR3 reads CASRRRGDTEAFF. The CDR3 region has the DNA TGTGCCAGCAGACGGAGGGGGGACACTGAAGCTTTCTTT.

The CDR3 spells CASSPPPDTGELFF. CDR3 coding DNA: TGTGCCAGCTCACCACCCCCGGACACCGGGGAGCTGTTTTTT. The chain is built from TRBV18 and TRBJ2-2; D unresolved. The V end was cut by 0 bases, the J end by 3 bases, with 5 bases between. Germline assignment: CDR1 KGHSH and CDR2 LQKENI. This CDR3 region has 14 residues. Full variable domain (missing parts from reference TRBV18 and TRBJ2-2): NAGVMQNPRHLVRRRGQEARLRCSPMKGHSHVYWYRQLPEEGLKFMVYLQKENIIDESGMPKERFSAEFPKEGPSILRIQQVVRGDSAAYFCASSPPPDTGELFFGEGSRLTVL.

The chain joins TRBV28 to TRBJ1-5, with D hard to call. The V gene lost 7 bases and the J gene lost 5 bases, with 12 bases spanning the gap. The CDR3 contains 13 residues. Per germline, CDR1 MDHEN and CDR2 SYDVKM. The CDR3 nucleotides read TGTGCCAGCACCGATGGAGCTTATCAGCCCCAGCATTTT. Protein: CASTDGAYQPQHF. The full variable domain, its missing parts supplied by reference TRBV28 and TRBJ1-5, is DVKVTQSSRYLVKRTGEKVFLECVQDMDHENMFWYRQDPGLGLRLIYFSYDVKMKEKGDIPEGYSVSREKKERFSLILESASTNQTSMYLCASTDGAYQPQHFGDGTRLSIL.

The rearrangement uses TRBV5-1 and TRBJ2-5, with D hard to call. The CDR3 contains 14 residues. The germline V and J ends were trimmed by 0 bases and 1 base, with 7 bases remaining between them. Germline V gene lookup returns CDR1 SGHRS and CDR2 YFSETQ. As DNA, the CDR3 is TGCGCCAGCAGCTTGGTGGGCAGCCAAGAGACCCAGTACTTC. Translating gives CASSLVGSQETQYF.

The chain combines TRBV6-1 with TRBJ1-2; possible D gene TRBD1, 6 bases. The germline gives CDR1 MNHNS, CDR2 SASEGT. CDR3 length: 16 residues. Deletions cut 2 bases from V and 0 bases from J, with 13 bases between. The CDR3 sequence: CASSEPARGANYGYTF. CDR3 nucleotides: TGTGCCAGCAGTGAACCGGCGAGGGGGGCTAACTATGGCTACACCTTC.

Regarding this clone: This sample includes further DNA sequences coding for the same CDR3. The J gene is TRBJ2-7, the V gene TRBV28; D gene unclear. Germline V gene data show CDR1 as MDHEN and CDR2 as SYDVKM. CDR3 length equals 13 residues. Trimming stripped 2 bases from V and 2 bases from J, with 7 bases between. The CDR3 DNA is TGTGCCAGCAGTTTACCCGGACCCTACGAGCAGTACTTC. The encoded protein is CASSLPGPYEQYF.

The CDR3 protein is CASSIQEGSNQPQHF. CDR3 nucleotides: TGTGCCAGTAGTATACAGGAGGGAAGCAATCAGCCCCAGCATTTT. The chain links TRBV19 to TRBJ1-5; no clear D gene. Trimming shortened V by 2 bases and J by 1 base, and 9 bases separated the two germline ends. The CDR3 covers 15 residues. Germline assignment: CDR1 LNHDA and CDR2 SQIVND (reference sequence).

This clone was seen just once. The chain recombines TRBV4-1 with TRBJ2-5; D is undetermined. Trimming removed 0 bases from V and 5 bases from J, with 10 bases in between. The CDR3 contains 14 residues. Germline CDR1 and CDR2: MGHRA and YSYEKL. Here the CDR3 DNA reads TGCGCCAGCAGCCAAGATATACCATTGGAGACCCAGTACTTC. Translation: CASSQDIPLETQYF.

The chain has TRBV9 and TRBJ1-2; no definite D call. CDR3 length equals 16 residues. The germline CDR1 and CDR2 sequences are SGDLS and YYNGEE. Deletions cut 0 bases from V and 3 bases from J, with 15 bases between. CDR3 region: CASSVAKTSGDYGYTF. CDR3 nucleotide sequence: TGTGCCAGCAGCGTAGCTAAGACTAGTGGGGACTATGGCTACACCTTC.

The CDR3 DNA is TGTGCCAGCTCGCCCGGGACTAGCGGAACAGATACGCAGTATTTT. The encoded protein is CASSPGTSGTDTQYF. The chain uses TRBV18 and TRBJ2-3; the match to TRBD2 covers 11 bases. The V gene end was trimmed by 6 bases and the J gene end by 3 bases; junction bases not matched to a gene: 5. Germline V gene sequence: CDR1 KGHSH, CDR2 LQKENI. There are 15 residues in the CDR3.